This TCR beta chain was obtained from a study of neurological immune-mediated disorders. CDR1 is MDHEN, CDR2 SYDVKM, per germline. The CDR3 covers 11 residues. V lost 4 bases, J lost 6 bases, and 5 bases lay in between. TCRdb used MiXCR to reprocess the 5' RACE reads, holding one entry per CDR3 protein. Of some 25,000 distinct CDR3 sequences listed, under 8.5% are singletons. This clonotype was detected many times. The sample was PBMCs. V usage is TRBV28 and J usage is TRBJ2-3; D is unclear. The source is a woman between 35 and 50 years old in good health. In DNA, the CDR3 is TGTGCCAGCAGTTCCTGGGATACGCAGTATTTT. Residues: CASSSWDTQYF.